These 9 T cell receptor beta chains originate from one sample sequenced in a study of shared clonotypes between healthy human individuals. TCRdb's copy holds only in-frame clones and misses some; the assay was immunoSEQ multiplex PCR. The sample carries approximately 2.1 million clones, 85% to 95% recorded once. The sample was naive CD4+ T cells from PBMCs. Subset of the sample: CD45RA+ positively selected. These receptors originate from a man younger than 35 in good health. Some clones in this sample may be carry-over from other donors' samples.

This chain links TRBV5-6 with TRBJ1-1; weak D call: TRBD1 (6 bases). Germline CDR1 reads SGHDT; CDR2 reads YYEEEE. V was cut by 5 bases and J by 0 bases, with 11 bases left in between. This CDR3 is built from 14 residues. CDR3 nucleotide sequence: TGTGCCAGCAGATCGGGACACATGAACACTGAAGCTTTCTTT. Residues: CASRSGHMNTEAFF.

This CDR3 is CASKNGQKLGTNQPQHF. The CDR3 DNA sequence: TGTGCCAGCAAAAACGGGCAGAAATTAGGGACCAATCAGCCCCAGCATTTT. The V and J genes are TRBV9 and TRBJ1-5; D is perhaps TRBD1 (5 bases). Trimming cost V 6 bases and J 3 bases, with 22 bases left between them. The CDR3 loop spans 17 amino acids. Germline V gene data show CDR1 as SGDLS and CDR2 as YYNGEE.

The chain uses TRBV5-1 and TRBJ1-4, with TRBD1 as a possible D gene (5 bases). The ends were cut back, 3 bases at V and 7 bases at J, with 13 bases in the middle. The length of the CDR3 is 14 residues. Germline assignment: CDR1 SGHRS and CDR2 YFSETQ. CDR3 amino acids: CASSSQGVSEKLFF. Here the CDR3 DNA reads TGCGCCAGCAGCTCCCAGGGAGTTAGTGAAAAACTGTTTTTT.

This clone was counted a single time. The chain links TRBV4-1 to TRBJ2-5, with D possibly being TRBD1 or TRBD2 (7 bases each). Germline V gene data show CDR1 as MGHRA and CDR2 as YSYEKL. Trimming removed 4 bases from V and 4 bases from J, with 16 bases in between. The CDR3 extends over 15 amino acids. This CDR3 reads CASSPQGGGIETQYF. Written as DNA, the CDR3 is TGCGCCAGCAGCCCTCAGGGGGGGGGAATAGAGACCCAGTACTTC.

The chain is built from TRBV28 and TRBJ1-1; D not certain. Trimming pared 7 bases from V and 0 bases from J, leaving 9 bases between. Per the germline V gene, CDR1 is MDHEN and CDR2 is SYDVKM. The length of the CDR3 is 13 residues. The CDR3 region has the DNA TGTGCCAGCACCCAGAGCATGAACACTGAAGCTTTCTTT. Residues: CASTQSMNTEAFF.

This clone appeared once. The chain links TRBV6-6 to TRBJ2-2, with a possible D match to TRBD1 (5 bases). Trimming cost V 2 bases and J 3 bases, with 13 bases left between them. Germline-derived CDR1 and CDR2 are MNHNY and SVGAGI (reference sequence). The CDR3 is 16 residues long. CDR3 sequence (DNA): TGTGCCAGCAGTTACGGCAGGGCCCGATACACCGGGGAGCTGTTTTTT. Residues: CASSYGRARYTGELFF.

This rearrangement joins TRBV5-8 to TRBJ1-2; a weak D match, TRBD1 (5 bases). Germline CDR1 SGHTS, CDR2 YDEGEE. The CDR3 has 16 residues. Trimming stripped 0 bases from V and 5 bases from J, with 17 bases between. The CDR3 nucleotides are TGTGCCAGCAGCTTGGAGGGACTCCCTTTACCTTATGGCTACACCTTC. This codes for CASSLEGLPLPYGYTF.

The chain combines TRBV5-1 with TRBJ1-1; possible D gene TRBD1, 6 bases. The CDR3 sequence is 19 residues long. Germline CDR1 SGHRS, CDR2 YFSETQ. Trimming shortened V by 4 bases and J by 0 bases, and 25 bases separated the two germline ends. Here the CDR3 DNA reads TGCGCCAGCAGCCACCTCACCCTGGGGGCCCGCCCCATGAACACTGAAGCTTTCTTT. It specifies CASSHLTLGARPMNTEAFF.

The chain is built from TRBV28 and TRBJ2-7; no definite D call. From germline, CDR1 is MDHEN and CDR2 SYDVKM. The ends were cut back, 2 bases at V and 5 bases at J, with 7 bases in the middle. The CDR3 spans 12 residues. The CDR3 is CASSLVLDEQYF. The CDR3 DNA reads TGTGCCAGCAGTTTAGTCCTCGACGAGCAGTACTTC.